This T cell receptor beta chain is drawn from a study of radiation and T cells in renal cell carcinoma. Time point in this sample: blood 4 weeks post-SBRT, at nephrectomy. Treatment reported: 15 Gy SBRT to primary tumor, nephrectomy 4 weeks later. Nephrectomy followed 15 Gy stereotactic body radiation by 4 weeks. This renal cell carcinoma was of the clear cell type. The germline gives CDR1 LNHNV, CDR2 YYDKDF (reference sequence). V was clipped by 0 bases and J by 4 bases, with 18 bases between them. This CDR3 is built from 17 residues. Comments on this clone: No antigen is known for it.

Findings of the study overall: From baseline, blood top tumor clonotypes peaked at 2 weeks post-radiation.

Sequencing used immunoSEQ multiplex PCR; TCRdb keeps in-frame clones, though not all of them. Altogether roughly 86,000 clones are present, 85% being singletons, with the ten largest covering roughly a tenth. The clonotype was recovered from a man aged 45-60 years with renal cell carcinoma. The source material was blood, sampled from a patient whose treatment included radiotherapy and nephrectomy. The chain links TRBV15 to TRBJ1-2, with unresolved D. The CDR3 protein is CATSRDLAGQETYGYTF. CDR3 DNA: TGTGCCACCAGCAGAGATCTAGCAGGTCAGGAAACCTATGGCTACACCTTC.